The clone carrying this T cell receptor beta chain was recorded at least ten times. The antigen is not known. Amplification yielded TCR beta CDR3 regions, with RNA transcripts as the source. Carried out on the TCR CDR3, a first-round RT-PCR used the HTBI primer set. TCRdb re-derived calls from the multiplex PCR reads in MiXCR, one entry per CDR3 protein. There are about 420,000 distinct CDR3 sequences in the sample; approximately 14% occur only once, and 5% to 6.5% lies in the top ten. Germline V gene data show CDR1 as MNHEY and CDR2 as SVGEGT. The CDR3 contains 16 residues. Trimming took 6 bases from V and 1 from J, leaving 19 bases between them. This record belongs to a study of T cells in Graves' hyperthyroidism and ophthalmopathy. Findings and caveats of the study: Peripheral blood also featured most of the thyroid clonotypes expanded above 0.001.

V is TRBV6-2 or TRBV6-3 and J is TRBJ2-7; TRBD1 might be the D (5 bases). This receptor was identified in a woman aged 18-29 years with Graves' hyperthyroidism. Sequencing input: blood. Here the CDR3 DNA reads TGTGCCAGCAGAACACAGGCCCTAGACGGGTCCTACGAGCAGTACTTC. Translation: CASRTQALDGSYEQYF.